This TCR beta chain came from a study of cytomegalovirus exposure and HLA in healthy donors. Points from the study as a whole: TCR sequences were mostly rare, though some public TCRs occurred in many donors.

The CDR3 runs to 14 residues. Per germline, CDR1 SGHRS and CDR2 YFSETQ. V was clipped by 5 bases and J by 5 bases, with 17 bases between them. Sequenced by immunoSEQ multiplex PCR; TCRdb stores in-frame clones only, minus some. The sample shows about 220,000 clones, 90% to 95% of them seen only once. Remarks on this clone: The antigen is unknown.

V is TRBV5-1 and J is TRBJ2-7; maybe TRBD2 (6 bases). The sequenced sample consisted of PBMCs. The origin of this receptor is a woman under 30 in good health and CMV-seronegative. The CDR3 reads CASSEGLGGDEQYF. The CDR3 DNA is TGCGCCAGCAGTGAGGGACTTGGAGGGGACGAGCAGTACTTC.